This is a list of T cell receptor beta chains from one sample in a study of human T cells and chemical hapten exposure. TCRdb ran MiXCR on the RACE reads and lists one entry per CDR3 protein. The table lists about 77,000 distinct CDR3 sequences, less than 15% of them singletons. This sample comprised whole blood, obtained in connection with sensitization to the hapten diphenylcyclopropenone (DPC). Source of these receptors: a woman between 50 and 59 years old with alopecia areata. Some clones in this sample may be carry-over from other donors' samples. Each CDR3 is given with its conserved first and last residue. A D gene is named only where the DNA matches it firmly. Expanded clones are given a class, and other clones once, few, many or no size at all.

J gene: TRBJ1-2
clone size: few
D gene: .
V gene: TRBV11-2
CDR3 DNA: TGTGCCAGCAGCTTAGAAAGGCTCAACTATGGCTACACCTTC
CDR3 protein: CASSLERLNYGYTF

J gene: TRBJ1-5
clone size: few
D gene: TRBD1
V gene: TRBV6-6
CDR3 DNA: TGTGCCAGCAGTTACGAAACAGGGGGCAATCAGCCCCAGCATTTT
CDR3 protein: CASSYETGGNQPQHF

J gene: TRBJ1-1
clone size: .
D gene: .
V gene: TRBV5-6
CDR3 DNA: TGTGCCAGCTACAAGTATGGCGCAAACACTGAAGCTTTCTTT
CDR3 protein: CASYKYGANTEAFF

J gene: TRBJ1-5
clone size: .
D gene: TRBD1
V gene: TRBV28
CDR3 DNA: TGTGCCAGCACCTCCCCCGGGACAGGGGGCAATCAGCCCCAGCATTTT
CDR3 protein: CASTSPGTGGNQPQHF

J gene: TRBJ2-3
clone size: few
D gene: .
V gene: TRBV29-1
CDR3 DNA: TGCAGCATTCAGGGAGCTCAGGATCCGAAAGCTAGCACAGATACGCAGTATTTT
CDR3 protein: CSIQGAQDPKASTDTQYF

J gene: TRBJ1-2
clone size: .
D gene: TRBD1
V gene: TRBV2
CDR3 DNA: TGTGCCAGCAGTGGCGACAGGGGTGGCATCGGCTACACCTTC
CDR3 protein: CASSGDRGGIGYTF

J gene: TRBJ2-1
clone size: few
D gene: .
V gene: TRBV29-1
CDR3 DNA: TGCAGCGGGAGCTGGGGGAATGAGCAGTTCTTC
CDR3 protein: CSGSWGNEQFF

J gene: TRBJ2-7
clone size: few
D gene: TRBD2
V gene: TRBV4-3
CDR3 DNA: TGCGCCAGCAGTACCAGTAGCGGGAGGGCCGGCGAGCAGTACTTC
CDR3 protein: CASSTSSGRAGEQYF

J gene: TRBJ1-3
clone size: many
D gene: .
V gene: TRBV12-3/TRBV12-4
CDR3 DNA: TGTGCCAGCAGCCCTACCGGGACCGGCTCGGACACCATATATTTT
CDR3 protein: CASSPTGTGSDTIYF

J gene: TRBJ1-1
clone size: .
D gene: TRBD1
V gene: TRBV4-1
CDR3 DNA: TGCGCCAGCAGCCGCGGACAGGGGACCACTGAAGCTTTCTTT
CDR3 protein: CASSRGQGTTEAFF

J gene: TRBJ2-5
clone size: few
D gene: .
V gene: TRBV6-6
CDR3 DNA: TGTGCCAGCAGCCCGGACAGCCAAGAGACCCAGTACTTC
CDR3 protein: CASSPDSQETQYF

J gene: TRBJ1-1
clone size: .
D gene: TRBD1
V gene: TRBV2
CDR3 DNA: TGTGCCAGCTCTGAATGGCAGGGGGTCGGGAACACTGAAGCTTTCTTT
CDR3 protein: CASSEWQGVGNTEAFF

J gene: TRBJ2-2
clone size: .
D gene: .
V gene: TRBV11-2
CDR3 DNA: TGTGCCAGCAGCGTTAACAGGGCAGCCGGGGAGCTGTTTTTT
CDR3 protein: CASSVNRAAGELFF

J gene: TRBJ1-2
clone size: .
D gene: TRBD1
V gene: TRBV27
CDR3 DNA: TGTGCCAGCAGCCGGGACAGGCTCTATGGCTACACCTTC
CDR3 protein: CASSRDRLYGYTF

J gene: TRBJ1-1
clone size: .
D gene: .
V gene: TRBV6-2/TRBV6-3
CDR3 DNA: TGTGCCAGCAGTTGGGTCGGTGAAGCTTTCTTT
CDR3 protein: CASSWVGEAFF

J gene: TRBJ2-3
clone size: few
D gene: .
V gene: TRBV5-1
CDR3 DNA: TGCGCCAGCAGCCTCCTCGCAGATACGCAGTATTTT
CDR3 protein: CASSLLADTQYF

J gene: TRBJ2-1
clone size: few
D gene: .
V gene: TRBV10-3
CDR3 DNA: TGTGCCATCAGGGAATACAATGAGCAGTTCTTC
CDR3 protein: CAIREYNEQFF

J gene: TRBJ1-1
clone size: .
D gene: .
V gene: TRBV29-1
CDR3 DNA: TGCAGCGACAACGACGGAAACACTGAAGCTTTCTTT
CDR3 protein: CSDNDGNTEAFF

J gene: TRBJ1-3
clone size: .
D gene: .
V gene: TRBV6-5
CDR3 DNA: TGTGCCAGCAGTTACGACATGCGTGGAAACACCATATATTTT
CDR3 protein: CASSYDMRGNTIYF

J gene: TRBJ2-2
clone size: many
D gene: .
V gene: TRBV2
CDR3 DNA: TGTGCCAGCGGACCGAACACCGGGGAGCTGTTTTTT
CDR3 protein: CASGPNTGELFF

J gene: TRBJ2-1
clone size: many
D gene: .
V gene: TRBV7-9
CDR3 DNA: TGTGCCAGCAGCTTAAACGGCCTCCTGAATGAGCAGTTCTTC
CDR3 protein: CASSLNGLLNEQFF

J gene: TRBJ2-5
clone size: few
D gene: .
V gene: TRBV6-6
CDR3 DNA: TGTGCCAGCAGTTACAAGGGGGCGGGAGAGGGCTGGACCCAGTACTTC
CDR3 protein: CASSYKGAGEGWTQYF

J gene: TRBJ1-1
clone size: once
D gene: TRBD1
V gene: TRBV19
CDR3 DNA: TGTGCCAGTAGTGACGACCGGGACAGGGACACTGAAGCTTTCTTT
CDR3 protein: CASSDDRDRDTEAFF

J gene: TRBJ1-4
clone size: .
D gene: TRBD1
V gene: TRBV11-2
CDR3 DNA: TGTGCCAGCAGCTTATGGACAGGGGGCGCTTCTAATGAAAAACTGTTTTTT
CDR3 protein: CASSLWTGGASNEKLFF

J gene: TRBJ2-7
clone size: few
D gene: TRBD2
V gene: TRBV28
CDR3 DNA: TGTGCCAGCAGTTCTGGGACTAGCGGGAGTTATTTGCAGTACTTC
CDR3 protein: CASSSGTSGSYLQYF

J gene: TRBJ1-6
clone size: .
D gene: TRBD1
V gene: TRBV19
CDR3 DNA: TGTGCCAGTAGAACAGGGAGGAACAGGGGTTCACCCCTCCACTTT
CDR3 protein: CASRTGRNRGSPLHF

J gene: TRBJ1-5
clone size: many
D gene: .
V gene: TRBV4-3
CDR3 DNA: TGCGCCAGCAGCCAAGATCACAGGGGCAATCAGCCCCAGCATTTT
CDR3 protein: CASSQDHRGNQPQHF

J gene: TRBJ2-1
clone size: few
D gene: .
V gene: TRBV29-1
CDR3 DNA: TGCAGCGCCGCTACTAGCCGGAGGACTAATGAGCAGTTCTTC
CDR3 protein: CSAATSRRTNEQFF

J gene: TRBJ1-1
clone size: .
D gene: .
V gene: TRBV6-6
CDR3 DNA: TGTGCCAGCAGTTACAAAGGGAACACTGAAGCTTTCTTT
CDR3 protein: CASSYKGNTEAFF

J gene: TRBJ2-5
clone size: few
D gene: .
V gene: TRBV4-1
CDR3 DNA: TGCGCCAGCAGCCAAGATATGTCTCTGGGGCAGGGGTATCAAGAGACCCAGTACTTC
CDR3 protein: CASSQDMSLGQGYQETQYF

J gene: TRBJ1-1
clone size: few
D gene: TRBD1
V gene: TRBV29-1
CDR3 DNA: TGCAGCGTTTCTAGGGACAGGGGTTTGGGCACTGAAGCTTTCTTT
CDR3 protein: CSVSRDRGLGTEAFF

J gene: TRBJ2-3
clone size: .
D gene: TRBD2
V gene: TRBV7-9
CDR3 DNA: TGTGCCAGCGTCACGGTAATAGCGGGAGGCACAGATACGCAGTATTTT
CDR3 protein: CASVTVIAGGTDTQYF

J gene: TRBJ2-1
clone size: .
D gene: .
V gene: TRBV7-6
CDR3 DNA: TGTGCCAGCAGCTTACTTCGTGGGGAGGATGAGCAGTTCTTC
CDR3 protein: CASSLLRGEDEQFF

J gene: TRBJ2-7
clone size: few
D gene: .
V gene: TRBV20-1
CDR3 DNA: TGCAGTGCTAGAGATTGGTCCGCTGTCCGCGAGCAGTACTTC
CDR3 protein: CSARDWSAVREQYF

J gene: TRBJ1-1
clone size: few
D gene: TRBD1
V gene: TRBV15
CDR3 DNA: TGTGCCACCAGCAGAGACACCCGGACAGGCGAAGCTTTCTTT
CDR3 protein: CATSRDTRTGEAFF

J gene: TRBJ2-7
clone size: .
D gene: .
V gene: TRBV28
CDR3 DNA: TGTGCCAGCTCGCCCTGGGAGTTCTACGAGCAGTACTTC
CDR3 protein: CASSPWEFYEQYF

J gene: TRBJ1-1
clone size: few
D gene: .
V gene: TRBV20-1
CDR3 DNA: TGCAGTGCTGGACAGCTCACTGAAGCTTTCTTT
CDR3 protein: CSAGQLTEAFF

J gene: TRBJ2-7
clone size: .
D gene: .
V gene: TRBV11-2
CDR3 DNA: TGTGCCAGCAGCCGTTCTCGAACAGGGATCGTCAACGGGCAGTACTTC
CDR3 protein: CASSRSRTGIVNGQYF

J gene: TRBJ1-1
clone size: few
D gene: TRBD1
V gene: TRBV10-1
CDR3 DNA: TGCGCCAGCCTAGGACAGGGAACTGAAGCTTTCTTT
CDR3 protein: CASLGQGTEAFF

J gene: TRBJ1-1
clone size: few
D gene: .
V gene: TRBV3-1
CDR3 DNA: TGTGCCAGCAGCCGCGGGGGCTCGACTGAAGCTTTCTTT
CDR3 protein: CASSRGGSTEAFF

J gene: TRBJ1-5
clone size: few
D gene: .
V gene: TRBV6-5
CDR3 DNA: TGTGCCAGCAGGCCTTATAGCAATCAGCCCCAGCATTTT
CDR3 protein: CASRPYSNQPQHF

J gene: TRBJ1-1
clone size: few
D gene: .
V gene: TRBV5-5
CDR3 DNA: TGTGCCAGCAGCTCGACGTGGGGTCGAGCTGAAGCTTTCTTT
CDR3 protein: CASSSTWGRAEAFF

J gene: TRBJ1-1
clone size: .
D gene: .
V gene: TRBV4-1
CDR3 DNA: TGCGCCAGCAGCCGAATGGGACCCGCCGGTTTCACTGAAGCTTTCTTT
CDR3 protein: CASSRMGPAGFTEAFF

J gene: TRBJ2-1
clone size: .
D gene: .
V gene: TRBV28
CDR3 DNA: TGTGCCAGCAGTTACAGTTGGGAGCAGTTCTTC
CDR3 protein: CASSYSWEQFF

J gene: TRBJ2-5
clone size: few
D gene: .
V gene: TRBV28
CDR3 DNA: TGTGCCAGCACCGCAAACCCTAGACAAGAGACCCAGTACTTC
CDR3 protein: CASTANPRQETQYF

J gene: TRBJ2-1
clone size: few
D gene: .
V gene: TRBV28
CDR3 DNA: TGTGCCAGCATTTCTGGCGGGCTACGGGGTGAGCAGTTCTTC
CDR3 protein: CASISGGLRGEQFF

J gene: TRBJ2-1
clone size: few
D gene: TRBD1
V gene: TRBV18
CDR3 DNA: TGTGCCAGCTCACTTCGACAGGGGGCGGTCAATGAGCAGTTCTTC
CDR3 protein: CASSLRQGAVNEQFF

J gene: TRBJ2-3
clone size: few
D gene: .
V gene: TRBV9
CDR3 DNA: TGTGCCAGCAGCGTAGTTGAAGATACGCAGTATTTT
CDR3 protein: CASSVVEDTQYF

J gene: TRBJ2-3
clone size: once
D gene: .
V gene: TRBV28
CDR3 DNA: TGTGCCAGCACGGAGGGGGGGACAGATACGCAGTATTTT
CDR3 protein: CASTEGGTDTQYF

J gene: TRBJ1-3
clone size: few
D gene: .
V gene: TRBV6-6
CDR3 DNA: TGTGCCAGCAGTGATACCCCATACGACATACTCTCTGGAAACACCATATATTTT
CDR3 protein: CASSDTPYDILSGNTIYF

J gene: TRBJ1-1
clone size: many
D gene: .
V gene: TRBV20-1
CDR3 DNA: TGCAGTGCTAGGAGGGACCACACTGAAGCTTTCTTT
CDR3 protein: CSARRDHTEAFF

J gene: TRBJ1-1
clone size: few
D gene: .
V gene: TRBV5-1
CDR3 DNA: TGCGCCAGCAGCCCCACCACGACAGCCAGTGAAGCTTTCTTT
CDR3 protein: CASSPTTTASEAFF